Given below is one T cell receptor (beta chain) in context. What it recognizes is unknown. A J-beta primer mix and a sample-barcoded 5' primer were used in a second PCR of roughly 6 to 11 cycles. Each sample yielded at least 2.5 million CDR3-containing paired-end reads. TCRdb re-analysed the 5' RACE reads in MiXCR, keeping a single row per CDR3 protein. The data contain over 1,500,000 distinct CDR3 sequences, approximately 40% of them singletons. This sample was taken from a study of blood T cells in healthy people across ages. CDR1 SQVTM and CDR2 ANQGSEA come from the germline V gene. Trimming shortened V by 6 bases and J by 6 bases, and 21 bases separated the two germline ends. The CDR3 loop spans 15 amino acids. Overall study findings and caveats: Researchers said unsorted PBMCs prevented a conclusive naive versus antigen-experienced comparison.

J is TRBJ2-1 and V is TRBV29-1; perhaps TRBD2 as D (7 bases). The sequenced sample consisted of blood. This TCR came from a human donor in good health. The CDR3 loop is CSVAPGGGRANEQFF. CDR3 in DNA: TGCAGCGTAGCGCCGGGGGGCGGGCGGGCCAATGAGCAGTTCTTC.